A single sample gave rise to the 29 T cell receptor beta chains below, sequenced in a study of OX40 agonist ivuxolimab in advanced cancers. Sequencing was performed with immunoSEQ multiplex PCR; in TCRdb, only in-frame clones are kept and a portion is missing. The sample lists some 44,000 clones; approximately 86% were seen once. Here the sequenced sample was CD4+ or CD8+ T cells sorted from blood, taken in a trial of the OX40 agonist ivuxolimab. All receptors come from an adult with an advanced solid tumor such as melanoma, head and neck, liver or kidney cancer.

Here the CDR3 DNA reads TGTGCCAGCAGCTTAACGGGACAGCCCCAAGAGACCCAGTACTTC. Its translation: CASSLTGQPQETQYF. The rearrangement uses TRBV7-2 and TRBJ2-5; 7 nucleotides align to TRBD1. Germline CDR1 reads SGHTA; CDR2 reads FQGNSA. The V segment lost 2 bases and the J segment 1 base; nucleotides outside the gene matches: 4. The CDR3 is 15 amino acids.

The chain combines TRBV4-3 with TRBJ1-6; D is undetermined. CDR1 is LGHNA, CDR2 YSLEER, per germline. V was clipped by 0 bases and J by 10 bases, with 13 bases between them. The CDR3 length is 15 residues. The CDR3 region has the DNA TGCGCCAGCAGCCAAGATCGCGCAACCCAGTCACCCCTCCACTTT. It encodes CASSQDRATQSPLHF.

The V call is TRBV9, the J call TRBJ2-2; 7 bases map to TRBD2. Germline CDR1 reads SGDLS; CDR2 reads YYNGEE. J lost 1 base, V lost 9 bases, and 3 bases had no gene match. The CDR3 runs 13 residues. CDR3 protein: CATREGNTGELFF. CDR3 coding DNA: TGTGCCACAAGGGAGGGGAACACCGGGGAGCTGTTTTTT.

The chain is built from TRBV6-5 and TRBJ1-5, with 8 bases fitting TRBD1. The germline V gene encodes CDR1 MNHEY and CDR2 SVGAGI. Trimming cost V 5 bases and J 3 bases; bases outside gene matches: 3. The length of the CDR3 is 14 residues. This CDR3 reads CASSRTGINQPQHF. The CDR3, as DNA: TGTGCCAGCAGTAGGACAGGGATCAATCAGCCCCAGCATTTT.

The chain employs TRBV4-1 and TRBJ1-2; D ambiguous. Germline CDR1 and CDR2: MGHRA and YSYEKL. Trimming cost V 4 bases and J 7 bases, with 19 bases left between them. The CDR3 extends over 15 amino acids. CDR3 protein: CASSPEAVAGVGYTF. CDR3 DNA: TGCGCCAGCAGCCCCGAGGCCGTGGCCGGGGTTGGCTACACCTTC.

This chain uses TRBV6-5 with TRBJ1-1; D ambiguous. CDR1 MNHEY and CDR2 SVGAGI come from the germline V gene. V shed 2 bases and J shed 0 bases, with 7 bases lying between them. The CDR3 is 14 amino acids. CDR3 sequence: CASSYTELNTEAFF. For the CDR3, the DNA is TGTGCCAGCAGTTACACGGAGTTGAACACTGAAGCTTTCTTT.

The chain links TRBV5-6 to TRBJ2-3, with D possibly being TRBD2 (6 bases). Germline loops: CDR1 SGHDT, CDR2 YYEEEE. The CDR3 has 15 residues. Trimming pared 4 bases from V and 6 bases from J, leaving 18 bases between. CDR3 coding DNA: TGTGCCAGCAGCGCCGGGACTCTGGGTGTGGATACGCAGTATTTT. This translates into CASSAGTLGVDTQYF.

CDR3 bases: TGCGCCAGCAGGATGGGGGGACAGACTAACTATGGCTACACCTTC. This encodes CASRMGGQTNYGYTF. The genes are TRBV5-1 and TRBJ1-2, with 7 bases lining up with TRBD1. The V segment lost 5 bases and the J segment 0 bases; nucleotides outside the gene matches: 7. There are 15 residues in the CDR3. Per germline, CDR1 SGHRS and CDR2 YFSETQ.

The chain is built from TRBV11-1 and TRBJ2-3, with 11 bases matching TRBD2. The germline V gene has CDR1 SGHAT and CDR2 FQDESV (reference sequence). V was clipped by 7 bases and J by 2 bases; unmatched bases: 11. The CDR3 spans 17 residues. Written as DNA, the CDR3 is TGTGCCAGCACCCCTTTAGCGGGGGGGCCTCCCACAGATACGCAGTATTTT. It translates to CASTPLAGGPPTDTQYF. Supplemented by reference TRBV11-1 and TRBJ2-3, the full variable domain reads EAEVAQSPRYKITEKSQAVAFWCDPISGHATLYWYRQILGQGPELLVQFQDESVVDDSQLPKDRFSAERLKGVDSTLKIQPAELGDSAMYLCASTPLAGGPPTDTQYFGPGTRLTVL.

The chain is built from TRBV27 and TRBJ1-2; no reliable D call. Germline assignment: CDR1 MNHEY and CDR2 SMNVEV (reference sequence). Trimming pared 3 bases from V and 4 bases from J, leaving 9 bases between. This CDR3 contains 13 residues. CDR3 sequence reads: CASSLARSYGYTF. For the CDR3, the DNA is TGTGCCAGCAGTTTGGCGCGGAGCTATGGCTACACCTTC.

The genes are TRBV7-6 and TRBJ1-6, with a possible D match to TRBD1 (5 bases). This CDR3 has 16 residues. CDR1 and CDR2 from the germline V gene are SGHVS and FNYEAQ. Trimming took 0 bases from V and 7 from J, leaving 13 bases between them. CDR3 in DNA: TGTGCCAGCAGCTTAGCGGGGGGTCCGGAGAATTCACCCCTCCACTTT. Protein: CASSLAGGPENSPLHF.

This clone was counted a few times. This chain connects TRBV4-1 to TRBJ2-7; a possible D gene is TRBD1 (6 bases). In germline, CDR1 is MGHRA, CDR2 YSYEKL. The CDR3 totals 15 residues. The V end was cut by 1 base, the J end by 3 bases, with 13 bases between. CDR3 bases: TGCGCCAGCAGCCAAGTAGGGGGATCCGGCTACGAGCAGTACTTC. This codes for CASSQVGGSGYEQYF.

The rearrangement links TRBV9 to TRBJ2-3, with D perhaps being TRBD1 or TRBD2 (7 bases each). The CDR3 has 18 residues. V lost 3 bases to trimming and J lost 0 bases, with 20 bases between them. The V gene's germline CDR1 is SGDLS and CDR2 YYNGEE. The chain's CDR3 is CASSEERDRGDSTDTQYF. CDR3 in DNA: TGTGCCAGCAGCGAGGAGCGGGACAGAGGAGATAGCACAGATACGCAGTATTTT.

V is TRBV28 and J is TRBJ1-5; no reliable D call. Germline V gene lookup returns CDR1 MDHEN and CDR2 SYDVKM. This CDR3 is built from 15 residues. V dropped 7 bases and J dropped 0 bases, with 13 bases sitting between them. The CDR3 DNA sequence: TGTGCCAGCACCTATAACGCGGATAGCAATCAGCCCCAGCATTTT. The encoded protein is CASTYNADSNQPQHF.

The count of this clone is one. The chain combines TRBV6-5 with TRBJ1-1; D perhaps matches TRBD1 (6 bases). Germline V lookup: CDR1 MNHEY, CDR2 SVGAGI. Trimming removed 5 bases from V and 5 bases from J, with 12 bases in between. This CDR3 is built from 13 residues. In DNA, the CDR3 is TGTGCCAGCAGTGCAGGGGAAATAACTGAAGCTTTCTTT. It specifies CASSAGEITEAFF.

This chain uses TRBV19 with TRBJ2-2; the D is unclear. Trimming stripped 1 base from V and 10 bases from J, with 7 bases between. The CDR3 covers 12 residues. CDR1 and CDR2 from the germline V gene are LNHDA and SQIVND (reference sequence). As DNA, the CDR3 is TGTGCCAGTAGTATAGGCTTGTTGGAGCTGTTTTTT. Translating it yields CASSIGLLELFF.

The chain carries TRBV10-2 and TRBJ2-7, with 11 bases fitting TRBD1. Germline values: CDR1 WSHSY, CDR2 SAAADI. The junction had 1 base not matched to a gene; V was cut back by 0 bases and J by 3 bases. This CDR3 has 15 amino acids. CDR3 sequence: CASSESGTGGYEQYV. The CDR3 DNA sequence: TGCGCCAGCAGTGAGTCGGGGACAGGGGGCTACGAGCAGTACGTC.

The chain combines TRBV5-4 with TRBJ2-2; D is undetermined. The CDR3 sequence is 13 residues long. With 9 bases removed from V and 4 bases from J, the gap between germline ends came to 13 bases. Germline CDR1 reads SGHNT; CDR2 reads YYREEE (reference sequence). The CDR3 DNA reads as TGTGCCACGTTGACTTCGGCCACCGGGGAGCTGTTTTTT. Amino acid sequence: CATLTSATGELFF.

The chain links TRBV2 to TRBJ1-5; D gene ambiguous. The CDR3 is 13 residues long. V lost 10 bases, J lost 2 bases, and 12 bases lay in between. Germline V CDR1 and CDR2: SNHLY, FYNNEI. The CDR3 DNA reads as TGTGCCACTACAGTTTCGGGCAATCAGCCCCAGCATTTT. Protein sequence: CATTVSGNQPQHF.

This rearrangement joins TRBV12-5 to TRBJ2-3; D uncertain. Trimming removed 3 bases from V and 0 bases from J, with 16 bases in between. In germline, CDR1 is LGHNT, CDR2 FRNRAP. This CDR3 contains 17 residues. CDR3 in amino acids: CASGFSGGILSTDTQYF. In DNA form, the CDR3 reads TGTGCTAGTGGTTTTTCTGGTGGGATTTTAAGCACAGATACGCAGTATTTT.

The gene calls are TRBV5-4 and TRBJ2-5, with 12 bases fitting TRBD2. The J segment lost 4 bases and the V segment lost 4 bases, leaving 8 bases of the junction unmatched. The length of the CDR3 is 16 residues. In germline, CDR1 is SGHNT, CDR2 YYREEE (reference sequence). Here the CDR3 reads CASSPETSGGRETQYF. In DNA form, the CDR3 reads TGTGCCAGCAGCCCCGAGACTAGCGGGGGTCGAGAGACCCAGTACTTC.

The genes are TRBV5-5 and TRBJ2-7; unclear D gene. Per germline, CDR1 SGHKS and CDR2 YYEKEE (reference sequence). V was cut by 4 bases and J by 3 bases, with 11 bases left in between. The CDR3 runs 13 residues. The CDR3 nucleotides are TGTGCCAGCAGCCTCTTGGTAGGCTACGAGCAGTACGTC. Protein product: CASSLLVGYEQYV.

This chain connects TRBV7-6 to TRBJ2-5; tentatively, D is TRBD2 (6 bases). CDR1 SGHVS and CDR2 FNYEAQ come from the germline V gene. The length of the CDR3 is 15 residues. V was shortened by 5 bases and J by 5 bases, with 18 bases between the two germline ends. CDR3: CASSLPDVGGETQYF. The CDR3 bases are TGTGCCAGCAGCCTACCGGACGTTGGGGGGGAGACCCAGTACTTC. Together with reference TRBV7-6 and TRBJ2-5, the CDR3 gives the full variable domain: GAGVSQSPRYKVTKRGQDVALRCDPISGHVSLYWYRQALGQGPEFLTYFNYEAQQDKSGLPNDRFSAERPEGSISTLTIQRTEQRDSAMYRCASSLPDVGGETQYFGPGTRLLVL.

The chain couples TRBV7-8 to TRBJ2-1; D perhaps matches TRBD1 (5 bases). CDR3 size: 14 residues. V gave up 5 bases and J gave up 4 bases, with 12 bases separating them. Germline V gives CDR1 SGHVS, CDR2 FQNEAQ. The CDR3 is CASSIQEPYNEQFF. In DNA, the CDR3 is TGTGCCAGCAGCATACAGGAGCCTTACAATGAGCAGTTCTTC.

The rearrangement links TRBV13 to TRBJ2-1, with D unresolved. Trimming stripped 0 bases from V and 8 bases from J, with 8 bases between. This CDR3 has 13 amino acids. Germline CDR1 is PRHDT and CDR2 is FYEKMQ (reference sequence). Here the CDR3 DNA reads TGTGCCAGCAGCTTAGGGAGTGACCATGAGCAGTTCTTC. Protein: CASSLGSDHEQFF.

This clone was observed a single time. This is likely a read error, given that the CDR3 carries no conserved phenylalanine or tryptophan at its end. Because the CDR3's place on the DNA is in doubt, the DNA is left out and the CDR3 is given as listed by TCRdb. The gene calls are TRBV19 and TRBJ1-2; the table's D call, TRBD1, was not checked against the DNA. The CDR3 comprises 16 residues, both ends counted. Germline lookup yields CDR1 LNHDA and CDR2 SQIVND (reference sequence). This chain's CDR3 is CASTPGQRNYGYTPVY.

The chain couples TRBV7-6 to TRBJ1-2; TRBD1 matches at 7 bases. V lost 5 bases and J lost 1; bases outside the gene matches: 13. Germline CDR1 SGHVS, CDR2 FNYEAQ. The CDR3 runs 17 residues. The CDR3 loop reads CASSPRNSGTDNYGYTF. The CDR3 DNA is TGTGCCAGCAGCCCCAGAAATTCCGGGACAGATAACTATGGCTACACCTTC.

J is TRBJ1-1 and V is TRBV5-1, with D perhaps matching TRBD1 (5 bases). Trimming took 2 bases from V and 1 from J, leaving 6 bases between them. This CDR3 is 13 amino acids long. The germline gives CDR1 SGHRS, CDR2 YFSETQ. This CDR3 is CASSFGGNTEAFF. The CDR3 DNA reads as TGCGCCAGCAGCTTCGGGGGGAACACTGAAGCTTTCTTT.

CDR3 sequence (DNA): TGTGCCAGTAGTATATGGACAGGACCGAATCAGCCCCAGCATTTT. Translation: CASSIWTGPNQPQHF. V is TRBV19 and J is TRBJ1-5; 7 nucleotides align to TRBD1. Germline trimming cut 2 bases from V and 4 bases from J; bases unmatched to any gene: 5. This CDR3 is built from 15 residues. The germline V gene has CDR1 LNHDA and CDR2 SQIVND (reference sequence).